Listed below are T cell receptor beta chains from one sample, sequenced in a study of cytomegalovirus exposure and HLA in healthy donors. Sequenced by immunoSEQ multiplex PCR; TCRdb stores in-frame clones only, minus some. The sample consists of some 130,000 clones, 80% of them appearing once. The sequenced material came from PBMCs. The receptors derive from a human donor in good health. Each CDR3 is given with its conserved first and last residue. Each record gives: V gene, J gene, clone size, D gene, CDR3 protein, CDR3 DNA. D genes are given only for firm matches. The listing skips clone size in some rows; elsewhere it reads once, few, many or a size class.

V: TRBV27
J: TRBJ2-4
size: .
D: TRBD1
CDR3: CATRSTGNIQYF
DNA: TGTGCCACCAGATCGACAGGGAACATTCAGTACTTC

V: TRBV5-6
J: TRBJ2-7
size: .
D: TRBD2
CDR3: CASSLDGEYPGLADYEQYF
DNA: TGTGCCAGCAGCTTGGACGGCGAGTACCCGGGACTAGCGGACTACGAGCAGTACTTC

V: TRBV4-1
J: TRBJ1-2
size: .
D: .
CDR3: CASSQEGQVYGYTF
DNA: TGCGCCAGCAGCCAAGAGGGCCAGGTCTATGGCTACACCTTC

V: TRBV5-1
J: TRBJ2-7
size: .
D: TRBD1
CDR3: CATPGPRRDRVDYEQYF
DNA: TGCGCCACCCCCGGACCTCGAAGAGACAGGGTGGACTACGAGCAGTACTTC

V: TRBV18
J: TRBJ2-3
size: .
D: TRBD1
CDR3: CASSPRDRAIGDTQYF
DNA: TGTGCCAGCTCACCACGGGACAGGGCGATTGGAGATACGCAGTATTTT

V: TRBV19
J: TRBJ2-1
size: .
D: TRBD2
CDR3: CASSGDSGGHNEQFF
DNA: TGTGCCAGTAGTGGCGATAGCGGGGGGCACAATGAGCAGTTCTTC

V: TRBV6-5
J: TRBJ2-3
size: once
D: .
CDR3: CATAFQTLPGDTQYF
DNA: TGTGCCACCGCTTTCCAGACGCTGCCGGGAGATACGCAGTATTTT

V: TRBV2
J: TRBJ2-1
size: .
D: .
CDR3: CARSLLTGDEQFF
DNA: TGTGCCAGAAGCCTTTTGACAGGCGATGAGCAGTTCTTC

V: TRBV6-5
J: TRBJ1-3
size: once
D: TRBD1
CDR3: CASRTGSGNTIYF
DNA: TGTGCCAGCAGGACAGGGTCTGGAAACACCATATATTTT

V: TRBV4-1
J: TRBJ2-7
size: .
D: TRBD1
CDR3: CASSQVHRGSSYEQYF
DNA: TGCGCCAGCAGCCAAGTTCACAGGGGGTCGTCCTACGAGCAGTACTTC

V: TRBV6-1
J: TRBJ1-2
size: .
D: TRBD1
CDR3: CASGQGALLVGGYTF
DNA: TGTGCCAGCGGACAGGGCGCCCTACTCGTAGGAGGCTACACCTTC

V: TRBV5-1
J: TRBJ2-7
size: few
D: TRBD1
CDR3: CASSLYTGQANEQYF
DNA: TGCGCCAGCAGCCTATATACGGGACAGGCGAACGAGCAGTACTTC

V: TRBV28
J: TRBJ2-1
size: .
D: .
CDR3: CASSTQASYNEQFF
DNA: TGTGCCAGCAGCACCCAGGCGTCCTACAATGAGCAGTTCTTC

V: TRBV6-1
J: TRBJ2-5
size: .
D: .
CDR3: CASSALSGETQYF
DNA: TGTGCCAGCAGTGCCCTCAGCGGGGAGACCCAGTACTTC

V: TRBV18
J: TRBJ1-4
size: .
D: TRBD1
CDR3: CASSSPGTGVEKLFF
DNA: TGTGCCAGCTCATCCCCCGGGACAGGAGTAGAAAAGCTGTTTTTT

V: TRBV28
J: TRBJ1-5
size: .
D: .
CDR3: CASRSSGENQPQHF
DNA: TGTGCCAGCAGATCGAGTGGTGAGAATCAGCCCCAGCATTTT

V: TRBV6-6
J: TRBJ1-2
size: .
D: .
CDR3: CASSSSGQGYTF
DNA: TGTGCCAGCAGTTCTAGCGGACAAGGCTACACCTTC

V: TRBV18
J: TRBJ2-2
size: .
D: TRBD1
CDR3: CASSPPGQASGGELFF
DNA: TGTGCCAGCTCACCGCCAGGACAGGCCTCCGGCGGGGAGCTGTTTTTT

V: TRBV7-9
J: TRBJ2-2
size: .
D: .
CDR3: CASGGAHTGELFF
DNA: TGTGCCAGCGGGGGGGCTCACACCGGGGAGCTGTTTTTT

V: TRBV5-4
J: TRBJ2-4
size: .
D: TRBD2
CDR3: CASSAGGSGGGENIQYF
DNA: TGTGCCAGCAGCGCTGGTGGGTCGGGCGGGGGAGAAAACATTCAGTACTTC

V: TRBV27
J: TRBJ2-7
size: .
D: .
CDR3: CASSLGGGRPYEQYF
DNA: TGTGCCAGCAGTTTGGGGGGGGGCAGACCTTACGAGCAGTACTTC

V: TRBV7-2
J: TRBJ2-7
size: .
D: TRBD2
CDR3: CASSSAGGWSYEQYF
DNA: TGTGCCAGCAGCTCCGCGGGGGGGTGGAGCTACGAGCAGTACTTC

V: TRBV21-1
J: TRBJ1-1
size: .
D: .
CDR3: CASSRTGMGQNTEAFF
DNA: TGTGCCAGCAGCAGGACGGGAATGGGACAGAACACTGAAGCTTTCTTT

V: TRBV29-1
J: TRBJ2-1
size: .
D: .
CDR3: CSVQINEQFF
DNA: TGCAGCGTCCAGATCAATGAGCAGTTCTTC

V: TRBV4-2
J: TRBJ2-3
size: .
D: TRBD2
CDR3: CASSIAGLTDTQYF
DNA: TGTGCCAGCAGCATAGCGGGATTAACAGATACGCAGTATTTT

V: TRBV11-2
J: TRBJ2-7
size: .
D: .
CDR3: CASSLVGDIYSYEQYF
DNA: TGTGCCAGCAGCTTAGTAGGGGACATCTACTCCTACGAGCAGTACTTC

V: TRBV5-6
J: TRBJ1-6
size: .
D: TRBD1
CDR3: CASSPRTGWSPLHF
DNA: TGTGCCAGCAGCCCTCGGACAGGGTGGTCACCCCTCCACTTT

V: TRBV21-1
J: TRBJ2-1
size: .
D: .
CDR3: CASTPIGSWGQKDSEQFF
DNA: TGTGCCAGCACCCCAATAGGGTCTTGGGGACAGAAAGACAGTGAGCAGTTCTTC

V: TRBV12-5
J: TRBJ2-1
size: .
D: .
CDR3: CASHGGVYNEQFF
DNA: TGTGCTAGTCACGGCGGGGTATACAATGAGCAGTTCTTC

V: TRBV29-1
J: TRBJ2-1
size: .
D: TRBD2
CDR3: CSVAALAGNEQFF
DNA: TGCAGCGTTGCGGCTCTAGCGGGCAATGAGCAGTTCTTC

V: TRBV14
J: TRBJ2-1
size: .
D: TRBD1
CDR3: CASSVSRDSYNEQFF
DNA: TGTGCCAGCAGCGTGAGCCGGGACAGCTACAATGAGCAGTTCTTC

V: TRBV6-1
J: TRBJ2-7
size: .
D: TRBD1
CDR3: CASGTGQSSHEQYF
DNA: TGTGCCAGCGGTACGGGACAGAGCTCCCACGAGCAGTACTTC

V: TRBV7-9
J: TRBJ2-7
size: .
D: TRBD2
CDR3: CASSPNRGLALSYEQYF
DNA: TGTGCCAGCAGCCCAAACAGGGGACTAGCTTTGTCCTACGAGCAGTACTTC

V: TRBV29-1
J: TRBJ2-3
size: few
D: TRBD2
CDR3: CSAGGTSATDTQYF
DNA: TGCAGCGCCGGGGGAACTAGCGCCACAGATACGCAGTATTTT

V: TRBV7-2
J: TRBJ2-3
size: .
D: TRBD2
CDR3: CASSLNGGGRDTQYF
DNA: TGTGCCAGCAGCTTAAATGGCGGGGGGCGGGATACGCAGTATTTT

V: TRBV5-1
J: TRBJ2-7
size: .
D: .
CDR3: CASSLEGIGAPEQYF
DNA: TGCGCCAGCAGCTTGGAGGGTATAGGGGCCCCCGAGCAGTACTTC

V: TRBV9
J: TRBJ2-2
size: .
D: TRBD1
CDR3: CASSGGTGLNTGELFF
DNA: TGTGCCAGCTCCGGGGGGACAGGGCTGAACACCGGGGAGCTGTTTTTT

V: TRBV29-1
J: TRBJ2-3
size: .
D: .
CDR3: CSVQGIRADTQYF
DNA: TGCAGCGTTCAGGGGATTAGAGCAGATACGCAGTATTTT

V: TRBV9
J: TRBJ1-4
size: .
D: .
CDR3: CASSPRGNEKLFF
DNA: TGTGCCAGCAGCCCGAGGGGGAATGAAAAACTGTTTTTT

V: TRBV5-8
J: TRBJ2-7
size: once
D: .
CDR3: CASSRESPLYEQYF
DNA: TGTGCCAGCAGCCGGGAATCGCCCCTCTACGAGCAGTACTTC

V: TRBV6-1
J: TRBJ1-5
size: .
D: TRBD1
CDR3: CASSGGTGEPSNQPQHF
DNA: TGTGCCAGCAGTGGGGGGACAGGGGAACCTAGCAATCAGCCCCAGCATTTT

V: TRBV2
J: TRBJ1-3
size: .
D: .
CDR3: CASRVDFGNTIYF
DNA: TGTGCCAGCAGGGTTGACTTTGGAAACACCATATATTTT